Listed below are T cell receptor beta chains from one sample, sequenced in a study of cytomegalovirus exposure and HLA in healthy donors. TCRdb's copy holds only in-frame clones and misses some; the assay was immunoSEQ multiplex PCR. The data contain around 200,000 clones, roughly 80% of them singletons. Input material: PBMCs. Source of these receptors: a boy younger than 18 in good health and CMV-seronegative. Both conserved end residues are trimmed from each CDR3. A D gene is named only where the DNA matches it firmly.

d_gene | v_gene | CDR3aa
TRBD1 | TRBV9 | ASSPRTGMGTDTQY
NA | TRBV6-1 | ASRWERSNTEAF
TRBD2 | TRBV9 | ASSVASSGGAGNEQY
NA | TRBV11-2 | ASSFPGTPYEQY
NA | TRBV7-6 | VSSLAPQGTYEQY
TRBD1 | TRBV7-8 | ASSLGQGGLNQPQH
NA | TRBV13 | ASSLGGGLAINEQF
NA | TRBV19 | ASSLGGLNTEAF
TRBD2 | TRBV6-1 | ASSRLARGTDTQY
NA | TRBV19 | ASSIGHGYT
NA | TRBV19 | ASSIDQTGPYGYT
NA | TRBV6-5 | ASTPLGGNYGYT
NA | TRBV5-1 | ASSWGLLNGGELF
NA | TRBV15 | ATSRDEVEWGGQETQY
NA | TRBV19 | ASSIGGWTEAF
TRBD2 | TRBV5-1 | ASSLLGASGITDTQY
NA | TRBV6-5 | ASSYPSGEQY
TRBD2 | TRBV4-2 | ASSQERGGPDTQY
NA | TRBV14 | ASSPMGAAGELF
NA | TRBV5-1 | ASSLETHHSGNTIY
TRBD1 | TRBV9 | ASSSGTGGDSPLH
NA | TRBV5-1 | ASSLRDSYNEQF
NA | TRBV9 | ASSVDGGLSYGYT
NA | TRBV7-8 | ASSLFESDRIPGELF
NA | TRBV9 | ASSVGGTNYGYT
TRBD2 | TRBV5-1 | ASSSWTSGGRPNTQY
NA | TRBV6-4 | ASSEGEGGNQPQH
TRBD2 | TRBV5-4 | ASSPRLAGTTDTQY
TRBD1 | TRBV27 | ASSRPGQGTTEAF
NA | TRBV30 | AWSLPVDWGSPLGGNPRTDTQY
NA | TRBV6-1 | ASSVRDTQY
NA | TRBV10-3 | AISESNSYEQY
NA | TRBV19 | ASSIRDSPVAF
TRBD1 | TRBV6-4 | ASRGRRDRPYEQY
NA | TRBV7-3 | ASSSMGGAGSPLH
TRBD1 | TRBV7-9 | ASSSWDRASSYEQY
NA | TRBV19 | ASSTSGDYPEAF
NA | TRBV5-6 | ASSLVGTDTQY
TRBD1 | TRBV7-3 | ASSLTGVGTEAF
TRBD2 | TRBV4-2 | ASSPGGGSYEQY
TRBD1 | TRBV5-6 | ASRPDRGGTGELF
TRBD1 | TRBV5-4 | ASSKTGGTLRGYT
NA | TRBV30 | AWSVHRSYEQY
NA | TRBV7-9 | ASGARTYEQY
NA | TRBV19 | ASSIGQGSNGYT
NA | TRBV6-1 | ASSEEDRPTSTDTQY
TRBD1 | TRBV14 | ASSSRGVDEKLF
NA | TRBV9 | ASSVASGPYNEQF
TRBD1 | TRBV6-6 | ASSFETGGVQPQH
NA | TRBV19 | ASSIRGGVEQY
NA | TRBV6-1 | ASRELPQGYGYT
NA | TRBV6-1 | ASSVSPSSNQPQH
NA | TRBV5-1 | ASSLFPESAVHEQF
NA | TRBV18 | ASSPPGTPPGYGYT
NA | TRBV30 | AWSVGGGLDEQF
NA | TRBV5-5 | ASRWAVNYGYT